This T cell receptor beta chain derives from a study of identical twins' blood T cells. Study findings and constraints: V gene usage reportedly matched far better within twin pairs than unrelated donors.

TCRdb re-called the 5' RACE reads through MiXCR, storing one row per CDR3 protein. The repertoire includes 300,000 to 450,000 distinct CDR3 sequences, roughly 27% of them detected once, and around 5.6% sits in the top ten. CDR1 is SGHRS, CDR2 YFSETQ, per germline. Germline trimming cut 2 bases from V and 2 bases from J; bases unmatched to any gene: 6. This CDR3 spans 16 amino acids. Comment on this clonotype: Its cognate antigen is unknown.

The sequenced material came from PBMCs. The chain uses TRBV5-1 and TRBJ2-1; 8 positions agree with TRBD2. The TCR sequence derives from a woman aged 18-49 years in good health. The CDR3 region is CASSFTDGGAYNEQFF. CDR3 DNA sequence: TGCGCCAGCAGCTTTACGGACGGGGGGGCCTACAATGAGCAGTTCTTC.